A single sample gave rise to the 12 T cell receptor beta chains below, sequenced in a study of blood T cell repertoires in COVID-19. The assay was immunoSEQ multiplex PCR, and TCRdb's table has in-frame clones only and misses some. This table holds about 69,000 clones, roughly 89% found once. Material for sequencing was peripheral blood. These receptors were obtained from a man aged 25 to 45 with acute or convalescent COVID-19.

This clone was seen once. V gene TRBV3-1 (or the pseudogene TRBV3-2) combines with J gene TRBJ1-6; no reliable D call. CDR3 length: 15 residues. V was pared by 0 bases and J by 4 bases, with 7 bases between. Germline V gives CDR1 LGHDT, CDR2 YNNKEL (reference sequence). The CDR3 sequence is CASSQEVGYNSPLHF. The CDR3 bases are TGTGCCAGCAGCCAAGAGGTCGGGTATAATTCACCCCTCCACTTT.

The chain recombines TRBV19 with TRBJ1-5; tentatively, D is TRBD1 (6 bases). The CDR3 runs to 16 residues. Germline V gene data show CDR1 as LNHDA and CDR2 as SQIVND (reference sequence). The V gene lost 1 base and the J gene lost 4 bases, with 14 bases spanning the gap. Written as DNA, the CDR3 is TGTGCCAGTAGTATAGCGGGGGGCCCTAGGAATCAGCCCCAGCATTTT. Its translation is CASSIAGGPRNQPQHF.

This clone was observed once. The chain carries TRBV10-2 and TRBJ1-1; 7 bases align to TRBD1. V trimming: 6 bases; J trimming: 5 bases; junction bases outside the gene matches: 6. The CDR3 is 13 residues long. Germline V lookup: CDR1 WSHSY, CDR2 SAAADI. CDR3 residues: CASSPDRLTEAFF. In DNA, the CDR3 is TGCGCCAGCAGCCCGGACAGGTTAACTGAAGCTTTCTTT.

V is TRBV5-1 and J is TRBJ1-1; TRBD1 might be the D (5 bases). Germline loops: CDR1 SGHRS, CDR2 YFSETQ. V lost 4 bases and J lost 5, with 15 bases in between. CDR3 length: 14 amino acids. The CDR3 sequence: CASSPTQGWTEAFF. CDR3 bases: TGCGCCAGCAGCCCGACTCAGGGCTGGACTGAAGCTTTCTTT.

The genes are TRBV18 and TRBJ1-2; D perhaps matches TRBD1 (6 bases). V shed 5 bases and J shed 5 bases, with 18 bases lying between them. This CDR3 is 15 amino acids long. Per the germline V gene, CDR1 is KGHSH and CDR2 is LQKENI. CDR3 coding DNA: TGTGCCAGCTCATCCCCCCCGAGGACAGAGTATGGCTACACCTTC. Its protein is CASSSPPRTEYGYTF.

The chain is built from TRBV11-3 and TRBJ2-3; 10 bases fit TRBD1. V was clipped by 1 base and J by 3 bases; unmatched bases: 1. Germline V gene lookup returns CDR1 SGHNT and CDR2 YENEEA. The CDR3 runs to 15 residues. CDR3 nucleotide sequence: TGTGCCAGCAGCTTAGGACAGGGGGCAACAGATACGCAGTATTTT. Protein: CASSLGQGATDTQYF. Full variable domain (outside the CDR3, taken from reference TRBV11-3 and TRBJ2-3): EAGVVQSPRYKIIEKKQPVAFWCNPISGHNTLYWYLQNLGQGPELLIRYENEEAVDDSQLPKDRFSAERLKGVDSTLKIQPAELGDSAVYLCASSLGQGATDTQYFGPGTRLTVL.

The genes are TRBV24-1 and TRBJ2-3; D perhaps matches TRBD1 (5 bases). This CDR3 spans 16 amino acids. The V end was cut by 2 bases, the J end by 4 bases, with 15 bases between. In germline, CDR1 is KGHDR, CDR2 SFDVKD. The DNA of the CDR3 is TGTGCCACCAGTGATTCTAGGGGCCCTCCTTCAGATACGCAGTATTTT. This encodes CATSDSRGPPSDTQYF.

Here the CDR3 reads CAISESRETQYF. In DNA, the CDR3 is TGTGCCATCAGTGAGTCGAGAGAGACCCAGTACTTC. The V gene is TRBV10-3, the J gene TRBJ2-5; D ambiguous. This CDR3 has 12 amino acids. The germline CDR1 and CDR2 sequences are ENHRY and SYGVKD. V was shortened by 0 bases and J by 4 bases, with 3 bases between the two germline ends.

This chain links TRBV6-5 with TRBJ1-1; 8 bases line up with TRBD1. Germline lookup yields CDR1 MNHEY and CDR2 SVGAGI. The CDR3 consists of 15 residues. The junction had 5 bases not matched to a gene; V was cut back by 0 bases and J by 5 bases. The CDR3 sequence: CASSYSQGVRTEAFF. The CDR3 nucleotides read TGTGCCAGCAGTTACTCACAGGGGGTAAGGACTGAAGCTTTCTTT.

Comment on this clone: The same CDR3 can be traced to other DNA sequences in this sample. The J gene is TRBJ1-2, the V gene TRBV18, with a tentative D call TRBD1 (6 bases). This CDR3 has 13 amino acids. With 3 bases removed from V and 2 bases from J, the gap between germline ends came to 7 bases. The germline V gene has CDR1 KGHSH and CDR2 LQKENI. The CDR3 DNA follows: TGTGCCAGCTCACCGGGACAAAACTATGGCTACACCTTC. This codes for CASSPGQNYGYTF.

The chain has TRBV6-1 and TRBJ2-7; 7 bases fit TRBD2. The V and J ends lost 2 bases and 2 bases, in that order; junction bases with no gene match: 6. CDR1 and CDR2 from the germline V gene are MNHNS and SASEGT. The CDR3 consists of 15 residues. In nucleotides, the CDR3 is TGTGCCAGCAGTGAATTAATAGCGGGCCCCTACGAGCAGTACTTC. Protein product: CASSELIAGPYEQYF.

The chain recombines TRBV2 with TRBJ2-7, with a possible D match to TRBD1 (5 bases). The CDR3 covers 14 residues. CDR1 SNHLY and CDR2 FYNNEI come from the germline V gene. V was pared by 1 base and J by 1 base, with 8 bases between. This chain's CDR3 is CASSEEQESYEQYV. CDR3 in DNA: TGTGCCAGCAGTGAAGAACAGGAGTCCTACGAGCAGTACGTC.